Below are 8 T cell receptor beta chains sequenced from a single sample in a study of T-cell memory formation after mild COVID-19. Via MiXCR, TCRdb re-called the 5' RACE reads, giving one row per CDR3 protein. This sample has hundreds of thousands of distinct CDR3 sequences, with 16% found just once. The specimen was PBMCs or a T cell subset sorted from them (not recorded which). These receptors came from a man aged 18 to 29 who had mild COVID-19 (a few samples of this study predate the infection). Cell type and time point are not known.

V is TRBV9 and J is TRBJ2-2, with 8 bases lining up with TRBD2. This CDR3 is built from 15 residues. Germline CDR1 is SGDLS and CDR2 is YYNGEE. Unmatched junction bases numbered 2, after V lost 3 bases and J lost 1 base. CDR3: CASSGLALNTGELFF. The CDR3 DNA reads as TGTGCCAGCAGCGGACTAGCGTTGAACACCGGGGAGCTGTTTTTT.

The chain is built from TRBV9 and TRBJ2-5; 10 bases are a match to TRBD1. The junction had 9 bases not matched to a gene; V was cut back by 3 bases and J by 4 bases. Germline CDR1 is SGDLS and CDR2 is YYNGEE. This CDR3 is 16 amino acids long. The CDR3 spells CASSGPRGTGAETQYF. DNA for the CDR3: TGTGCCAGCAGCGGACCCCGTGGGACAGGGGCAGAGACCCAGTACTTC.

The rearrangement joins TRBV2 to TRBJ2-7; no clear D gene. V lost 5 bases and J lost 1, with 15 bases in between. The germline gives CDR1 SNHLY, CDR2 FYNNEI. The CDR3 extends over 15 amino acids. The CDR3 loop is CASSPRRIQSYEQYF. As DNA, the CDR3 is TGTGCCAGCAGTCCTAGACGGATCCAGTCCTACGAGCAGTACTTC.

This clonotype has just a few counts. This chain connects TRBV5-1 to TRBJ2-1, with 7 bases lining up with TRBD2. In germline, CDR1 is SGHRS, CDR2 YFSETQ. This CDR3 comprises 16 residues. J lost 2 bases, V lost 2 bases, and 7 bases had no gene match. CDR3 DNA: TGCGCCAGCAGCTTACGGGGGGAGACCGCCTACAATGAGCAGTTCTTC. As protein: CASSLRGETAYNEQFF.

This chain connects TRBV7-6 to TRBJ1-2; 9 bases agree with TRBD1. The CDR3 length is 15 residues. Germline V gene sequence: CDR1 SGHVS, CDR2 FNYEAQ. With 5 bases clipped from V and 7 bases from J, the junction kept 11 bases outside the gene matches. The CDR3 bases are TGTGCCAGCAGCCCATTCCCGGGACAGGGTTTTGGCTACACCTTC. It translates to CASSPFPGQGFGYTF. The full variable domain, its missing parts supplied by reference TRBV7-6 and TRBJ1-2, is GAGVSQSPRYKVTKRGQDVALRCDPISGHVSLYWYRQALGQGPEFLTYFNYEAQQDKSGLPNDRFSAERPEGSISTLTIQRTEQRDSAMYRCASSPFPGQGFGYTFGSGTRLTVV.

This clonotype was detected many times. The J gene is TRBJ2-7, the V gene TRBV28, with D possibly matching TRBD2 (5 bases). The CDR3 consists of 14 residues. Trimming stripped 5 bases from V and 3 bases from J, with 14 bases between. The germline CDR1 and CDR2 sequences are MDHEN and SYDVKM. DNA of the CDR3: TGTGCCAGCAGTATGGCGGGCAGGATCTACGAGCAGTACGTC. Protein sequence: CASSMAGRIYEQYV.

The rearrangement uses TRBV6-1 and TRBJ1-2, with TRBD1 identical over 7 bases. Per germline, CDR1 MNHNS and CDR2 SASEGT. This CDR3 contains 16 residues. Losses at the gene ends were 0 bases for V and 5 bases for J; bases not matched to a gene: 9. The CDR3, as DNA: TGTGCCAGCAGTGAAGCGATAATCGACAGGGCGTATGGCTACACCTTC. As protein: CASSEAIIDRAYGYTF.

The gene calls are TRBV5-5 and TRBJ2-6; D not resolved. The CDR3 contains 15 residues. Germline V gene data show CDR1 as SGHKS and CDR2 as YYEKEE (reference sequence). Between the trimmed V and J ends, which lost 0 bases and 3 bases, there was a span of 7 bases. Written as DNA, the CDR3 is TGTGCCAGCAGCTTGGGCCCGGATGGGGCCAACGTCCTGACTTTC. Translated, it gives CASSLGPDGANVLTF. Full variable domain (missing parts from reference TRBV5-5 and TRBJ2-6): DAGVTQSPTHLIKTRGQQVTLRCSPISGHKSVSWYQQVLGQGPQFIFQYYEKEERGRGNFPDRFSARQFPNYSSELNVNALLLGDSALYLCASSLGPDGANVLTFGAGSRLTVL.